The present T cell receptor (beta chain) was sequenced within a study of T cells in Graves' hyperthyroidism and ophthalmopathy. Amplification of TCR beta CDR3 regions used RNA as the template. First-round RT-PCR targeting the TCR CDR3 was performed with the HTBI primer set. TCRdb reprocessed the multiplex PCR reads with MiXCR, giving one entry per CDR3 protein. The profile shows 250,000 to 300,000 distinct CDR3 sequences, roughly 18% of them singletons. Duration under 3 months, a NOSPECS grade of at least 4, and a Clinical Activity Score of at least 3 characterized the ophthalmopathy patients. The diagnoses drew upon clinical symptoms, serum thyroxine and TRAb, thyroid ultrasound and orbital computed tomography. Whole-study results and caveats: The authors' 13 V-J model separated ophthalmopathy from stable hyperthyroidism. Peripheral blood also featured most of the thyroid clonotypes expanded above 0.001.

The CDR3 consists of 12 residues. Germline V gene sequence: CDR1 ENHRY, CDR2 SYGVKD. Details on this clonotype: What it recognizes is unknown.

This sequence joins TRBV10-3 and TRBJ1-2; 8 positions match TRBD1. This receptor was identified in a man aged 45 to 65 with Graves' ophthalmopathy. The sample consisted of blood. The CDR3 loop reads CAIQGGDYGYTF. CDR3 bases: TGTGCTATACAGGGGGGAGACTATGGCTACACCTTC.